The 13 T cell receptor beta chains below come from one sample, sequenced in a study of identifying expanded T cells in peripheral blood. The method was immunoSEQ multiplex PCR; TCRdb's version includes in-frame clones alone and lacks a portion of them. This table has more than 95,000 clones, approximately 80% appearing once. The sample was blood. These receptors were collected from a person between 18 and 70 years old in good health.

The chain employs TRBV10-3 and TRBJ2-6; 9 bases line up with TRBD2. Germline assignment: CDR1 ENHRY and CDR2 SYGVKD. The CDR3 extends over 16 amino acids. V was clipped by 4 bases and J by 2 bases; unmatched bases: 3. The CDR3 sequence is CAISVAGGPGANVLTF. CDR3 bases: TGTGCCATCAGTGTTGCGGGGGGGCCTGGGGCCAACGTCCTGACTTTC.

The rearrangement links TRBV7-8 to TRBJ1-2; D unresolved. V was shortened by 5 bases and J by 2 bases, with 9 bases between the two germline ends. CDR1 and CDR2 from the germline V gene are SGHVS and FQNEAQ. The CDR3 has 13 residues. Here the CDR3 DNA reads TGTGCCAGCAGCCTCGGAAGAAACTATGGCTACACCTTC. This codes for CASSLGRNYGYTF.

The chain has TRBV19 and TRBJ2-7, with TRBD2 matching over 8 bases. CDR3 length equals 17 residues. Germline V gene data show CDR1 as LNHDA and CDR2 as SQIVND (reference sequence). The V gene end was trimmed by 5 bases and the J gene end by 3 bases; junction bases not matched to a gene: 15. The CDR3 reads CASSRSSRGTRNYEQYF. Here the CDR3 DNA reads TGTGCCAGTAGTCGAAGTTCTCGAGGGACTAGGAACTACGAGCAGTACTTC. Complete variable domain (other parts from reference TRBV19 and TRBJ2-7): DGGITQSPKYLFRKEGQNVTLSCEQNLNHDAMYWYRQDPGQGLRLIYYSQIVNDFQKGDIAEGYSVSREKKESFPLTVTSAQKNPTAFYLCASSRSSRGTRNYEQYFGPGTRLTVT.

The chain combines TRBV7-6 with TRBJ2-5; unclear D gene. V lost 0 bases and J 2 bases, leaving 19 bases between the germline ends. Germline assignment: CDR1 SGHVS and CDR2 FNYEAQ. CDR3 size: 18 residues. CDR3 sequence reads: CASSLAPLSGDLQETQYF. CDR3 DNA: TGTGCCAGCAGCTTAGCGCCATTGTCAGGTGATCTTCAAGAGACCCAGTACTTC.

In nucleotides, the CDR3 is TGTGCCTGGAGTAGGGGGGTTCGAGTTTCACCCCTCCACTTT. Its translation is CAWSRGVRVSPLHF. The chain employs TRBV30 and TRBJ1-6; TRBD1 is a possible D gene (6 bases). Germline CDR1 GTSNPN, CDR2 SVGIG (reference sequence). The CDR3 length is 14 residues. The V and J ends lost 2 bases and 9 bases respectively, with 14 bases between them.

The chain is built from TRBV30 and TRBJ2-7; D not resolved. This CDR3 region has 11 residues. V dropped 2 bases and J dropped 6 bases, with 8 bases sitting between them. Germline V gives CDR1 GTSNPN, CDR2 SVGIG (reference sequence). CDR3 sequence reads: CAWSTGIEQYF. The CDR3 coding sequence is TGTGCCTGGAGTACCGGTATCGAGCAGTACTTC.

The chain has TRBV19 and TRBJ1-2; no definite D call. The germline V and J ends were trimmed by 7 bases and 8 bases, with 14 bases remaining between them. The germline gives CDR1 LNHDA, CDR2 SQIVND (reference sequence). The CDR3 has 12 residues. The CDR3 DNA is TGTGCCAGTAAGGATGCAGCCAGGGGCTACACCTTC. Protein: CASKDAARGYTF.

This clone was recorded once. V is TRBV25-1 and J is TRBJ1-2, with D possibly being TRBD1 (6 bases). The CDR3 is made up of 16 amino acids. Trimming cost V 1 base and J 0 bases, with 12 bases left between them. Germline CDR1 reads MGHDK; CDR2 reads SYGVNS. Written as DNA, the CDR3 is TGTGCCAGCAGTGAATTGGGCGAGGGGGCTAACTATGGCTACACCTTC. Amino acids: CASSELGEGANYGYTF.

The chain employs TRBV6-1 and TRBJ2-5, with D tentatively TRBD1 (6 bases). Germline assignment: CDR1 MNHNS and CDR2 SASEGT. V shed 5 bases and J shed 1 base, with 14 bases lying between them. The CDR3 totals 15 residues. Here the CDR3 DNA reads TGTGCCAGCAGTACGGGACACACCTTCCAAGAGACCCAGTACTTC. It translates to CASSTGHTFQETQYF.

This chain links TRBV30 with TRBJ2-3; TRBD1 is a possible D gene (5 bases). The CDR3 is 13 amino acids. Trimming took 2 bases from V and 1 from J, leaving 7 bases between them. Looked up from germline, CDR1 is GTSNPN and CDR2 is SVGIG (reference sequence). The CDR3 coding sequence is TGTGCCTGGAGTTTCAGGGGCACAGATACGCAGTATTTT. Its translation: CAWSFRGTDTQYF. The variable domain in full, with the rest retrieved from reference TRBV30 and TRBJ2-3, is SQTIHQWPATLVQPVGSPLSLECTVEGTSNPNLYWYRQAAGRGLQLLFYSVGIGQISSEVPQNLSASRPQDRQFILSSKKLLLSDSGFYLCAWSFRGTDTQYFGPGTRLTVL.

The rearrangement uses TRBV18 and TRBJ1-1, with no clear D. The CDR3 is made up of 13 amino acids. V lost 3 bases to trimming and J lost 11 bases, with 16 bases between them. CDR1 KGHSH and CDR2 LQKENI come from the germline V gene. CDR3 sequence reads: CASSPDPDFKAFF. The CDR3 DNA follows: TGTGCCAGCTCACCGGACCCGGACTTTAAGGCTTTCTTT.

The genes are TRBV4-1 and TRBJ2-6, with D possibly being TRBD2 (5 bases). Trimming took off 0 bases at V and 3 bases at J, with 9 bases between the two ends. From germline, CDR1 is MGHRA and CDR2 YSYEKL. This CDR3 comprises 16 residues. The CDR3 DNA follows: TGCGCCAGCAGCCAAGAGGTAGCGAGTGGGGCCAACGTCCTGACTTTC. Its protein product is CASSQEVASGANVLTF.

The CDR3 coding sequence is TGTGCCAGCAGCCGGACGGACTCTGAGCAGTACTTC. Encoded protein: CASSRTDSEQYF. The chain links TRBV11-3 to TRBJ2-7; possibly TRBD2 for D (5 bases). The length of the CDR3 is 12 residues. The germline gives CDR1 SGHNT, CDR2 YENEEA. Trimming left V 5 bases short and J 7 bases short, with 12 bases between.